This T cell receptor (beta chain) is from a study of blood T cell repertoires in COVID-19. At the level of the study: T cells, B-cell-depleted T cells, or PBMCs provided the cDNA or gDNA that served as material.

Across about two dozen US areas, participants ranged in age from roughly 18 to 95 years. Allocation to cohorts depended on clinical history reported by the participants. Per the original data handling: The assay estimated nucleated cells by amplifying reference gene primers. Some clones are missing from TCRdb's copy, which holds only in-frame ones; the method was immunoSEQ multiplex PCR. The V and J calls and the clone size are those of that table, but D and trimming were determined from the DNA. Of some 230,000 clones detected, around 89% appear once; the ten largest clones hold roughly 3.7%. The TCR comes from a woman between 18 and 30 years old in a cohort exposed to, infected with or recovered from COVID-19 (not recorded which). Sequences were obtained from PBMCs or T cells enriched from blood (not recorded which).

The CDR3, as DNA: TGTGCCAGCAGCTTAAGTGGGACACCGTTCTCTGGAAACACCATATATTTT. It encodes CASSLSGTPFSGNTIYF. The chain employs TRBV7-2 and TRBJ1-3, with D possibly matching TRBD1 (6 bases). The V and J ends lost 2 bases and 0 bases respectively, with 14 bases between them. Germline loops: CDR1 SGHTA, CDR2 FQGNSA. The CDR3 sequence is 17 residues long.